This TCR beta chain was observed in a study of T-cell memory formation after mild COVID-19. Whole-study results and caveats: There were some responding clones in pre-infection memory, which suggested that cross-reactive memory had joined. Mostly located in CM and EM were contracting CD4+ clones, with contracting CD8+ clones located in EMRA.

This clonotype was counted only a few times. Antigen unknown. Sample barcodes and UMIs were carried by the TCR alpha and TCR beta cDNA libraries that 5'RACE generated with constant-segment primers. A single record per CDR3 protein comes from TCRdb applying MiXCR to the 5' RACE reads. This sample has some 300,000 distinct CDR3 sequences, with 20% to 25% found just once. The CDR3 covers 13 residues. V trimming: 8 bases; J trimming: 1 base; junction bases outside the gene matches: 7. Germline V CDR1 and CDR2: DFQATT, SNEGSKA (reference sequence). The gene calls are TRBV20-1 and TRBJ2-5, with 7 positions matching TRBD1. Material: PBMCs or a T cell subset sorted from them (not recorded which). The TCR sequence derives from a man between 18 and 29 years old who had mild COVID-19 (a few samples of this study predate the infection). Cell type and time point are not known. In DNA, the CDR3 is TGCAGTTCCAAGGGACAGCCCCAAGAGACCCAGTACTTC. Protein: CSSKGQPQETQYF.